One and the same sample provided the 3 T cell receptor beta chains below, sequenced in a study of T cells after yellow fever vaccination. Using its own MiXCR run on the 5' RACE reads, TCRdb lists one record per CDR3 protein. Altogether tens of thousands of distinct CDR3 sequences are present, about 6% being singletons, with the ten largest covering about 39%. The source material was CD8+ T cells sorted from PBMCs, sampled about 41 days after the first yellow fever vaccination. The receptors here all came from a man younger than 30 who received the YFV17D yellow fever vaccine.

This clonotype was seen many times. Here the CDR3 reads CASSQERTGNEQFF. Written as DNA, the CDR3 is TGCGCCAGCAGCCAAGAGCGGACGGGCAATGAGCAGTTCTTC. The chain carries TRBV4-3 and TRBJ2-1; D is unresolved. Trimming shortened V by 0 bases and J by 6 bases, and 9 bases separated the two germline ends. This CDR3 spans 14 amino acids. The germline V gene has CDR1 LGHNA and CDR2 YSLEER.

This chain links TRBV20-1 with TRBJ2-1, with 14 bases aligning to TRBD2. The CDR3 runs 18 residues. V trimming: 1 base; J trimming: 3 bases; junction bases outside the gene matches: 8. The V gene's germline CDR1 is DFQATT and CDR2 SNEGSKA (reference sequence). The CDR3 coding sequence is TGCAGTGCTAGAGGGGGGACTAGCGGGGGTAGGAACTACAATGAGCAGTTCTTC. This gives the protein CSARGGTSGGRNYNEQFF.

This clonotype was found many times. The DNA for the CDR3 is TGCAGTGCTAGTGGACTAGCGGGGCATCCAGATACGCAGTATTTT. It encodes CSASGLAGHPDTQYF. This chain uses TRBV20-1 with TRBJ2-3; 12 bases line up with TRBD2. Germline CDR1 is DFQATT and CDR2 is SNEGSKA (reference sequence). J was trimmed by 4 bases and V by 3 bases; bases with no gene match: 5. The CDR3 is 15 amino acids.